The rows below give T cell receptor beta chains drawn from one sample of a study of blood T cell repertoires in COVID-19. Assay used: immunoSEQ multiplex PCR; TCRdb lists only in-frame clones, some missing. This sample has about 140,000 clones, with about 74% found just once. Sequenced material: peripheral blood. The receptors stem from a man aged 50-60 years with acute or convalescent COVID-19. CDR3s leave out the opening cysteine and the closing phenylalanine or tryptophan.

>12|TRBJ2-5|TRBV15
ATSRGSLGETQY
>14|TRBJ1-5|TRBV3-1/TRBV3-2
ASSQQQGAGNQPQH
>10|TRBJ1-1|TRBV12-3/TRBV12-4
ASSSTTGEAF
>11|TRBJ2-7|TRBV15
ATSRPTGYEQY
>16|TRBJ1-3|TRBV9
ASSPRTTGGLPGNTIY
>12|TRBJ2-5|TRBV15
ATSSTGGSGTQY
>12|TRBJ1-5|TRBV18
ASSGQGENQPQH
>13|TRBJ1-6|TRBV5-1
ASSSGTGYNSPLH
>16|TRBJ2-6|TRBV18
ASSGGTGQYSGANVLT
>10|TRBJ1-2|TRBV25-1
ASSEDWGPSY
>14|TRBJ2-2|TRBV11-2
ASSRMGAGGTGELF
>9|TRBJ2-7|TRBV24-1
ATQGNYEQY
>14|TRBJ2-2|TRBV5-1
ASSLQGQGAVGELF
>12|TRBJ2-7|TRBV7-6
ASSNKTGLYEQY